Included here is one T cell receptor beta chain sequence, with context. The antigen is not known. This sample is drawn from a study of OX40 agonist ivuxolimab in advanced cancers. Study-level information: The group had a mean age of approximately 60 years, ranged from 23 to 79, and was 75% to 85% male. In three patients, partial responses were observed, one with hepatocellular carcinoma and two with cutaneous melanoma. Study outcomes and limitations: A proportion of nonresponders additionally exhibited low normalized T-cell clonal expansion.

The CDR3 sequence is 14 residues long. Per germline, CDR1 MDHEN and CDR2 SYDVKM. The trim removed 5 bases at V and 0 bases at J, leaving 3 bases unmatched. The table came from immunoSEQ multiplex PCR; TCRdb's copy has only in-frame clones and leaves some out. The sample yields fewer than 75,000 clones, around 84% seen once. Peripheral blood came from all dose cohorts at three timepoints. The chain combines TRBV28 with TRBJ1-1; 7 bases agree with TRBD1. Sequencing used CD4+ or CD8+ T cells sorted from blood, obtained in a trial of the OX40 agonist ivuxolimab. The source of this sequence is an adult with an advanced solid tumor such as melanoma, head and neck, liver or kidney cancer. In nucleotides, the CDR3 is TGTGCCAGCAGTAGGGGGCGCCTGAACACTGAAGCTTTCTTT. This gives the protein CASSRGRLNTEAFF.